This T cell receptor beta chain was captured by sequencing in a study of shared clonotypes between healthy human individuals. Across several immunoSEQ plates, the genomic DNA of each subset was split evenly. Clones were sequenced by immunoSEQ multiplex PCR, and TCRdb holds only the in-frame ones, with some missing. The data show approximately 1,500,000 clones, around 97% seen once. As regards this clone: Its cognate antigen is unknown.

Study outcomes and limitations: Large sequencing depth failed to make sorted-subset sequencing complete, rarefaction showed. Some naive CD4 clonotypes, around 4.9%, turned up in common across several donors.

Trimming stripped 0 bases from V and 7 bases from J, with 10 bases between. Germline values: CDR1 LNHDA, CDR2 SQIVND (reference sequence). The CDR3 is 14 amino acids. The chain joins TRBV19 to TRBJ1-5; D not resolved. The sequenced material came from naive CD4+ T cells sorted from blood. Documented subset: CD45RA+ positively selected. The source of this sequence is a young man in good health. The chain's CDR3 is CASSIDHEVQPQHF. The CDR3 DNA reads TGTGCCAGTAGTATAGATCATGAGGTCCAGCCCCAGCATTTT.